This T cell receptor beta chain was identified during a study of regulatory T cells in long-lasting Graves disease. Whole-study context: Graves' cases, newly diagnosed, had used antithyroid drugs under 3 months.

With respect to this clonotype: This could be a read error, since a much larger clone is one nucleotide away.

To make TCR beta libraries, researchers used iRepertoire HTBI primers and Arm-PCR of CDR3 regions. TCRdb independently ran MiXCR on the multiplex PCR reads; one entry per CDR3 protein. The sample lists 300,000 to 400,000 distinct CDR3 sequences, around 15% occurring once. The CDR3 has 13 amino acids. Trimming shortened V by 4 bases and J by 7 bases, and 13 bases separated the two germline ends. In germline, CDR1 is MDHEN, CDR2 SYDVKM. This sample's time point: newly diagnosed GD, antithyroid drugs for less than 3 months. Extracted RNA from PBMCs served as the source of the TCR library. These sequences were also reported in another study, on T cells in Graves' hyperthyroidism and ophthalmopathy. Turning to that study: When the TCR CDR3 underwent first-round RT-PCR, the HTBI primer set was used.

The V and J genes are TRBV28 and TRBJ2-5; the D gene is possibly TRBD2 (7 bases). The origin of this receptor is a man aged 40-55 years with Graves disease. Sample: peripheral blood mononuclear cells (PBMCs), taken at new diagnosis, from a patient treated with antithyroid drugs. As DNA, the CDR3 is TGTGCCAGCAGTTGGGGGGGCGCAGGGACCCAGTACTTC. Amino acid sequence: CASSWGGAGTQYF.